The clone carrying this TCR beta chain was observed a single time. Source study methods: Counts of nucleated cells, estimated from reference gene primer amplification, were obtained. Measured with immunoSEQ multiplex PCR; TCRdb has only the in-frame clones, and not every one. The V and J calls and clone size are taken from that table; D and trimming were inferred from the DNA. The profile shows about 210,000 clones, 80% to 90% of them singletons. These data originate in a study of blood T cell repertoires in COVID-19. About the research overall: From the United States, Italy and Spain came samples of acute and convalescent COVID-19. PBMCs, B-cell-depleted T cells, or T cells were the source of the cDNA or gDNA that made up the material.

In germline, CDR1 is SNHLY, CDR2 FYNNEI. V lost 4 bases, J lost 7 bases, and 5 bases stayed unmatched. The CDR3 extends over 13 amino acids. The V call is TRBV2, the J call TRBJ2-3, with 7 bases that match TRBD1. Sequenced: peripheral blood. This TCR came from a woman between 50 and 59 years old with active or convalescent COVID-19. The CDR3 DNA reads TGTGCCAGCAGTGGACAGGGTAAAAATACGCAGTATTTT. It encodes CASSGQGKNTQYF. Filled out from reference TRBV2 and TRBJ2-3, the complete variable domain reads EPEVTQTPSHQVTQMGQEVILRCVPISNHLYFYWYRQILGQKVEFLVSFYNNEISEKSEIFDDQFSVERPDGSNFTLKIRSTKLEDSAMYFCASSGQGKNTQYFGPGTRLTVL.